This TCR beta chain was identified during a study of shared clonotypes between healthy human individuals. About the study: Each donor contributed plates that comprised three CD4 naive, three CD4 memory, two CD8 naive and one CD8 memory. Whole-study results and caveats: Against clonotypes common to all four donors, non-shared ones had lower generation probabilities.

It was CD45RO-negative cells, positively selected for CCR7, that made up naive CD8 cells, with terminally differentiated effector memory CD45RA+ cells excluded. A remark on this clone: The antigen remains unidentified.

Assay runs were performed at deep level. In the study's own analysis: Filtering differed because ImmunoSEQ produced junction-only sequences that carried no quality scores. Method: immunoSEQ multiplex PCR; TCRdb's copy keeps in-frame clones and lacks some. D and trimming were read from the DNA, whereas the V and J calls and clone size are those reported in that table. The table includes around 1,900,000 clones, 93% detected once. The germline gives CDR1 ENHRY, CDR2 SYGVKD. The CDR3 is 16 residues long. The V and J ends lost 0 bases and 6 bases respectively, with 18 bases between them. This clonotype originated in a man aged 18 to 29 in good health. Some clones in this sample may be carry-over from other donors' samples. The sample was naive CD8+ T cells from PBMCs. V and J are TRBV10-3 and TRBJ2-7; D is tentatively TRBD1 or TRBD2 (5 bases each). This CDR3 reads CAISESKGHRGSEQYF. The DNA for the CDR3 is TGTGCCATCAGTGAGTCGAAGGGCCACCGGGGCAGCGAGCAGTACTTC.